This T cell receptor beta chain was identified in a study of blood T cell repertoires in COVID-19. For the study at large: Researchers got acute and convalescent COVID-19 samples from the United States, Italy and Spain. PBMCs, B-cell-depleted T cells, or T cells provided the cDNA or gDNA that made up the material.

Germline V lookup: CDR1 MGHRA, CDR2 YSYEKL. Trimming stripped 0 bases from V and 1 base from J, with 9 bases between. The CDR3 length is 15 residues. Produced via immunoSEQ multiplex PCR; TCRdb's table is partial and in-frame only. Of approximately 210,000 clones in the sample, around 90% are singletons; the top ten hold around 1.2%. Sequenced sample: peripheral blood. The V gene is TRBV4-1, the J gene TRBJ1-2, with D tentatively TRBD1 (6 bases). This sequence originates from a man in his thirties or forties with acute or convalescent COVID-19. The CDR3 loop is CASSQEAGVNYGYTF. CDR3 DNA sequence: TGCGCCAGCAGCCAAGAGGCAGGGGTTAACTATGGCTACACCTTC.